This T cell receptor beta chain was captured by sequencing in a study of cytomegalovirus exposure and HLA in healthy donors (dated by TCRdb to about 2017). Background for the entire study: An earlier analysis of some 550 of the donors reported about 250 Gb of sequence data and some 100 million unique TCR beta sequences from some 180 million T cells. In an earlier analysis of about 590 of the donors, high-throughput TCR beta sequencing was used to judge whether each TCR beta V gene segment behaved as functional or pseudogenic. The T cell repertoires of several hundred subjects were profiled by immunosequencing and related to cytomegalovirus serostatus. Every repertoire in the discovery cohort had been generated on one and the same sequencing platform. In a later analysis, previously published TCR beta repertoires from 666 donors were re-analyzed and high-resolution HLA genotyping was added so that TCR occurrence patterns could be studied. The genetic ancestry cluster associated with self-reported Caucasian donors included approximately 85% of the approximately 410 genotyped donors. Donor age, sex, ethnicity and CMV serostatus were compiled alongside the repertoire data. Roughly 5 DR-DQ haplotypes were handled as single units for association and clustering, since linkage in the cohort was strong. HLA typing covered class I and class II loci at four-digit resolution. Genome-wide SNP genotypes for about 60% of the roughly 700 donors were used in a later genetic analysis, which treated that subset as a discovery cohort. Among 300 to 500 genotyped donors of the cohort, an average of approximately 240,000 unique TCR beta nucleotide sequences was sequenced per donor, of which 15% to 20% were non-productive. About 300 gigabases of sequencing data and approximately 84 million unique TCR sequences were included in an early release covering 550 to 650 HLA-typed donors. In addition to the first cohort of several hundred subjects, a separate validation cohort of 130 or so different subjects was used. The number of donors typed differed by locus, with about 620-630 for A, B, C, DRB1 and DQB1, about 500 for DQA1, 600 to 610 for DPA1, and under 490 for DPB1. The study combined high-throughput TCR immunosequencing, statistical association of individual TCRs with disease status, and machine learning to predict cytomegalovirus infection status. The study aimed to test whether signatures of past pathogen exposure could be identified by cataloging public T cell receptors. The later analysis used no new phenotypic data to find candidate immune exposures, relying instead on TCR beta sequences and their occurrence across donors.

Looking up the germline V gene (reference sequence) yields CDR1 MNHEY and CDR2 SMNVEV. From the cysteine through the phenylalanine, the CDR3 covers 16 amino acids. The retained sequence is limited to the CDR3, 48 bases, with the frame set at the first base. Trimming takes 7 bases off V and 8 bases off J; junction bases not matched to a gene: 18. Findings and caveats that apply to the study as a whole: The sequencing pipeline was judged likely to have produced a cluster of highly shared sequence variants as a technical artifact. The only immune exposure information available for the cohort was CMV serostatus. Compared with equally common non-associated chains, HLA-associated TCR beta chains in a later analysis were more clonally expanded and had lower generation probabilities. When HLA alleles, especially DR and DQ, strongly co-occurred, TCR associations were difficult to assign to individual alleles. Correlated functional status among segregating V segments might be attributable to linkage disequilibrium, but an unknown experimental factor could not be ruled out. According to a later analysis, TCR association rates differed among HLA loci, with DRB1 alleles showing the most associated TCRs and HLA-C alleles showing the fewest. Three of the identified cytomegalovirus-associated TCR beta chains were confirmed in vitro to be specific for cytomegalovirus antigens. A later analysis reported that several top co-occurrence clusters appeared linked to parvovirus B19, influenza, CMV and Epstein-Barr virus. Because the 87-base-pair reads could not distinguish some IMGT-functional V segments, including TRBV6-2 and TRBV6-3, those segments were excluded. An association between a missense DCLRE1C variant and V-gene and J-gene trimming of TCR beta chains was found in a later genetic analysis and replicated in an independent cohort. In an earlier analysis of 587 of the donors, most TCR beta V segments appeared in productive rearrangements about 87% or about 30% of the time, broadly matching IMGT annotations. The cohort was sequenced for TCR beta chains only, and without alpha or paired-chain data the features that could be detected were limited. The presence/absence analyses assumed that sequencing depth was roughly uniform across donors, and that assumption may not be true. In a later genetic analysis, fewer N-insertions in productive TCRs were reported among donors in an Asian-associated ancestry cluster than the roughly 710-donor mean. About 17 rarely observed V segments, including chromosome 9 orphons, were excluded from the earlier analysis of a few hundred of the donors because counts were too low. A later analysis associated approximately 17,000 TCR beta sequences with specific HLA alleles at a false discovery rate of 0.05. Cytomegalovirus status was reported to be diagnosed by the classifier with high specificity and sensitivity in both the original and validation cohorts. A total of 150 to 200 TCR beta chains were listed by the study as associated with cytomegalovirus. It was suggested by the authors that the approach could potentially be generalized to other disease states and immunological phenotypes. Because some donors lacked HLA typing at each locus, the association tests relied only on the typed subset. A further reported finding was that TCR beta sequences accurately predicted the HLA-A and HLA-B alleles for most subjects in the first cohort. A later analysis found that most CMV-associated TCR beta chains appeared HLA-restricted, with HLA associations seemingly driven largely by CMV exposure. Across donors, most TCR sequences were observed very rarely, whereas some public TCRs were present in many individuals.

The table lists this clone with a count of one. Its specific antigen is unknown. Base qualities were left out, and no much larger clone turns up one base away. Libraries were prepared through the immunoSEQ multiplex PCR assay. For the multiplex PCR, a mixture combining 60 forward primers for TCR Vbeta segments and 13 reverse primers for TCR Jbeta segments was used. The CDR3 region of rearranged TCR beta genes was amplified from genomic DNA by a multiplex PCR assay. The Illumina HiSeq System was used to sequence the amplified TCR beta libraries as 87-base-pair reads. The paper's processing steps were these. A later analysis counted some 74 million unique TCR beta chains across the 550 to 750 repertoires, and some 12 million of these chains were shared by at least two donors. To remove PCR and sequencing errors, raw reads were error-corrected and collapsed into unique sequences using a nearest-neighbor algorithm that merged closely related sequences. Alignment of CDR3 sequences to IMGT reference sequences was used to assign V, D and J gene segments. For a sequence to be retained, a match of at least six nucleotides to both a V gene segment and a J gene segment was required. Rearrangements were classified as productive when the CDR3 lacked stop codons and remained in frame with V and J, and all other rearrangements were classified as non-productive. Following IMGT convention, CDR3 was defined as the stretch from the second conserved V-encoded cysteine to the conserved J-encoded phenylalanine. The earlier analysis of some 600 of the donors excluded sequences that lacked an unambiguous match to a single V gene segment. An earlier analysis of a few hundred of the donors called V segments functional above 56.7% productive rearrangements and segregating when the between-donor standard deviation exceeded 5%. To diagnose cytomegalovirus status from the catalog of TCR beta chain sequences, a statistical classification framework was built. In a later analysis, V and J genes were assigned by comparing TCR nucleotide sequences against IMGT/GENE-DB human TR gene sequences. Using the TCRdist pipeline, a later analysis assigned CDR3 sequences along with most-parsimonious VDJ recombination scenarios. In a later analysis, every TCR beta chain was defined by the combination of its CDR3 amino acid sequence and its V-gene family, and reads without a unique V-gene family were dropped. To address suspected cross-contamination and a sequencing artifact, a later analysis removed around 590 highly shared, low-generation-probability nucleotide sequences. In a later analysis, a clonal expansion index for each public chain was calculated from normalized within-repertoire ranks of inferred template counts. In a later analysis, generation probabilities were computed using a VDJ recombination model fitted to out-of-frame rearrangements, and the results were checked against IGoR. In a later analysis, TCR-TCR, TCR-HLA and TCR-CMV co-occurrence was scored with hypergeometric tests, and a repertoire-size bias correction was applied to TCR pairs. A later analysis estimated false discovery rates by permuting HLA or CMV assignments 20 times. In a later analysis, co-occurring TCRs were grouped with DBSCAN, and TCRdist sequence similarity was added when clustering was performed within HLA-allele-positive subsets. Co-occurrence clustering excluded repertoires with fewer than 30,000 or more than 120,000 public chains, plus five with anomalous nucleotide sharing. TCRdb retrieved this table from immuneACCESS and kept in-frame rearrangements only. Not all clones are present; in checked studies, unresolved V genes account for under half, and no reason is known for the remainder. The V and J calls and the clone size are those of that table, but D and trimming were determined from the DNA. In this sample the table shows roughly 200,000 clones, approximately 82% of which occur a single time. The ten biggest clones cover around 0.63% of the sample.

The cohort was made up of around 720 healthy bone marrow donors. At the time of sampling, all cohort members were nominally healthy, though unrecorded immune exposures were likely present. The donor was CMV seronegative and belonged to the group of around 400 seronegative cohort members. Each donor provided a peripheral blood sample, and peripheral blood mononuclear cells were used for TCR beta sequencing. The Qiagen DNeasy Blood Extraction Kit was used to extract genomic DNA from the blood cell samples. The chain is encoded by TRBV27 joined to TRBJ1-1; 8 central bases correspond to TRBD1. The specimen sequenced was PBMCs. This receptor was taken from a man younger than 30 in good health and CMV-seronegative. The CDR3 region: CASTTTSRGPGREAFF. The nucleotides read TGTGCCAGCACCACCACCTCCAGGGGGCCGGGGAGGGAAGCTTTCTTT.